A single sample is the source of the 28 T cell receptor beta chains below, sequenced in a study of cytomegalovirus exposure and HLA in healthy donors. It was with 60 Vbeta and 13 Jbeta primers that the PCR ran. Measured with immunoSEQ multiplex PCR; TCRdb has only the in-frame clones, and not every one. The top ten hold around 1.8% of the sample, which has about 83,000 clones, roughly 79% seen once. Sequencing used PBMCs. The origin of the receptors is a woman aged 25 to 39 in good health and CMV-seronegative.

This clone was found once. This chain joins TRBV5-1 and TRBJ2-1, with D uncertain. Germline CDR1 and CDR2: SGHRS and YFSETQ. V lost 7 bases and J lost 6, with 14 bases in between. The CDR3 contains 13 residues. This CDR3 is CASASPLLNEQFF. The CDR3 nucleotides are TGCGCCAGCGCGTCCCCCCTACTCAATGAGCAGTTCTTC.

The chain uses TRBV7-9 and TRBJ2-5, with 7 bases fitting TRBD1. CDR1 and CDR2 (germline): SEHNR, FQNEAQ (reference sequence). CDR3 length equals 14 residues. The V and J ends lost 5 bases and 5 bases, in that order; junction bases with no gene match: 8. The CDR3 coding sequence is TGTGCCAGCAGCGTACAGGGGCAGGGGGAGACCCAGTACTTC. Translating it yields CASSVQGQGETQYF.

This rearrangement joins TRBV6-5 to TRBJ2-7, with a weak D call TRBD1 (5 bases). There are 14 residues in the CDR3. With 2 bases removed from V and 7 bases from J, the gap between germline ends came to 15 bases. Germline V lookup: CDR1 MNHEY, CDR2 SVGAGI. Here the CDR3 reads CASSYQAGPGEQYF. In nucleotides, the CDR3 is TGTGCCAGCAGTTACCAGGCAGGGCCCGGGGAGCAGTACTTC.

The chain carries TRBV5-1 and TRBJ2-5, with 9 bases fitting TRBD2. The assigned J gene may be wrong: the sequence end matches TRBJ2-7 better. There are 15 residues in the CDR3. The germline V gene encodes CDR1 SGHRS and CDR2 YFSETQ. In DNA form, the CDR3 reads TGCGCCAGCAGCTTGACTAGCGGGTTCTCCTACGAGCAGTACTTC. As protein: CASSLTSGFSYEQYF.

This CDR3 is CAISEATGRDQPQHF. CDR3 nucleotides: TGTGCCATCAGTGAAGCGACAGGGCGGGACCAGCCCCAGCATTTT. This sequence joins TRBV10-3 and TRBJ1-5; 7 nucleotides align to TRBD1. J was trimmed by 7 bases and V by 3 bases; bases with no gene match: 9. Germline CDR1 ENHRY, CDR2 SYGVKD. There are 15 residues in the CDR3.

V usage is TRBV25-1 and J usage is TRBJ2-7; the D gene is possibly TRBD1 (5 bases). The germline V and J ends were trimmed by 2 bases and 7 bases, with 18 bases remaining between them. The CDR3 spans 15 residues. CDR1 MGHDK and CDR2 SYGVNS come from the germline V gene. The CDR3 coding sequence is TGTGCCAGCAGTGAACCGGCCAGGGCGATCCCGGAGCAGTACTTC. Protein product: CASSEPARAIPEQYF.

In its sample, this clone was seen once. The chain uses TRBV18 and TRBJ2-1; 13 bases map to TRBD2. The germline V gene has CDR1 KGHSH and CDR2 LQKENI. The CDR3 is 15 residues long. The trim removed 4 bases at V and 6 bases at J, leaving 3 bases unmatched. The DNA for the CDR3 is TGTGCCAGCTCACTCGGACTAGCGGGAGTCAATGAGCAGTTCTTC. It yields the protein CASSLGLAGVNEQFF.

The CDR3: CASSLTGARAGELFF. DNA for the CDR3: TGCGCCAGCAGCCTTACAGGAGCGCGAGCCGGGGAGCTGTTTTTT. This chain joins TRBV4-1 and TRBJ2-2; D possibly corresponds to TRBD1 (5 bases). Germline V CDR1 and CDR2: MGHRA, YSYEKL. Trimming removed 4 bases at V and 6 bases at J, with 15 bases between. CDR3 length: 15 residues.

In this sample, this clone turned up a few times. The chain carries TRBV19 and TRBJ1-1; TRBD1 agrees at 8 bases. The V gene end was trimmed by 6 bases and the J gene end by 8 bases; junction bases not matched to a gene: 11. The germline V gene has CDR1 LNHDA and CDR2 SQIVND (reference sequence). The CDR3 covers 14 residues. CDR3 loop: CASRQQGVELEAFF. DNA for the CDR3: TGTGCCAGTAGACAACAGGGGGTCGAGTTGGAAGCTTTCTTT.

The V gene is TRBV7-8, the J gene TRBJ1-4; the D is unclear. CDR3 length: 15 residues. The germline CDR1 and CDR2 sequences are SGHVS and FQNEAQ. V shed 8 bases and J shed 3 bases, with 16 bases lying between them. The CDR3 sequence: CASGLRRQSNEKLFF. CDR3 in DNA: TGTGCCAGCGGACTGCGGCGGCAGTCTAATGAAAAACTGTTTTTT.

This clone was counted only a few times. The CDR3 loop reads CASQTRTGEVYEQYF. Here the CDR3 DNA reads TGTGCCAGCCAAACCAGGACAGGGGAGGTCTACGAGCAGTACTTC. The V and J genes are TRBV6-1 and TRBJ2-7, with 9 bases aligning to TRBD1. Germline V lookup: CDR1 MNHNS, CDR2 SASEGT. This CDR3 has 15 residues. The trim removed 8 bases at V and 3 bases at J, leaving 11 bases unmatched.

The gene calls are TRBV11-2 and TRBJ2-3; D is possibly TRBD2 (6 bases). Germline lookup yields CDR1 SGHAT and CDR2 FQNNGV. The CDR3 spans 16 residues. Trimming removed 5 bases at V and 2 bases at J, with 17 bases between. CDR3 sequence reads: CASSPGERSITDTQYF. The CDR3 DNA sequence: TGTGCCAGCAGCCCGGGGGAGCGGTCCATCACAGATACGCAGTATTTT. The full variable domain, with the rest looked up from reference TRBV11-2 and TRBJ2-3, is EAGVAQSPRYKIIEKRQSVAFWCNPISGHATLYWYQQILGQGPKLLIQFQNNGVVDDSQLPKDRFSAERLKGVDSTLKIQPAKLEDSAVYLCASSPGERSITDTQYFGPGTRLTVL.

This chain connects TRBV10-3 to TRBJ2-1; D ambiguous. Trimming removed 7 bases from V and 0 bases from J, with 13 bases in between. CDR3 length: 15 residues. Germline CDR1 and CDR2: ENHRY and SYGVKD. CDR3 DNA: TGTGCCATCACCCCCGAAACCTACTCCTACAATGAGCAGTTCTTC. Translating it yields CAITPETYSYNEQFF.

This sequence joins TRBV30 and TRBJ1-1; the D is unclear. CDR1 and CDR2 (germline): GTSNPN, SVGIG (reference sequence). Trimming took off 0 bases at V and 2 bases at J, with 7 bases between the two ends. The CDR3 covers 13 residues. This chain's CDR3 is CAWSVRGNTEAFF. In nucleotides, the CDR3 is TGTGCCTGGAGTGTACGGGGAAACACTGAAGCTTTCTTT.

V usage is TRBV29-1 and J usage is TRBJ2-2; TRBD2 aligns across 9 bases. V was pared by 0 bases and J by 4 bases, with 15 bases of the junction left unmatched. In germline, CDR1 is SQVTM, CDR2 ANQGSEA. The CDR3 length is 19 residues. The CDR3 loop is CSVEDRRTSVATSTGELFF. The CDR3 coding sequence is TGCAGCGTTGAAGATCGTAGGACTAGCGTCGCGACGAGCACCGGGGAGCTGTTTTTT.

This chain links TRBV4-3 with TRBJ2-5; 7 bases are shared with TRBD2. The length of the CDR3 is 15 residues. The germline CDR1 and CDR2 sequences are LGHNA and YSLEER. Unmatched junction bases numbered 16, after V lost 4 bases and J lost 11 bases. The CDR3 reads CASSPRVSGMREQYF. CDR3 sequence (DNA): TGCGCCAGCAGCCCGCGGGTGAGCGGGATGAGGGAGCAGTACTTC.

This clone was detected only once. V usage is TRBV6-5 and J usage is TRBJ2-7, with D possibly being TRBD2 (6 bases). Looked up from germline, CDR1 is MNHEY and CDR2 is SVGAGI. Between the trimmed V and J ends, which lost 6 bases and 0 bases, there was a span of 15 bases. This CDR3 has 15 residues. CDR3 protein: CASRPRGLLSYEQYF. Written as DNA, the CDR3 is TGTGCCAGCAGACCCCGGGGACTCCTCTCCTACGAGCAGTACTTC.

The chain couples TRBV5-6 to TRBJ1-4; D not certain. The CDR3 is made up of 12 amino acids. Per germline, CDR1 SGHDT and CDR2 YYEEEE. V lost 0 bases and J lost 8, with 5 bases in between. The CDR3 DNA reads as TGTGCCAGCAGCTTGGCCGCGGAAAAACTGTTTTTT. Translating it yields CASSLAAEKLFF.

The table lists this clone with a few counts. The CDR3, as DNA: TGTGCCAGTAGACGCCGACAGTCCTACGAGCAGTACTTC. Protein: CASRRRQSYEQYF. The V gene is TRBV19, the J gene TRBJ2-7; possibly TRBD1 for D (5 bases). The CDR3 runs to 13 residues. The germline CDR1 and CDR2 sequences are LNHDA and SQIVND (reference sequence). The germline V and J ends were trimmed by 6 bases and 1 base, with 10 bases remaining between them.

The chain carries TRBV15 and TRBJ2-7; TRBD2 might be the D (7 bases). Germline loops: CDR1 LNHNV, CDR2 YYDKDF (reference sequence). V gave up 3 bases and J gave up 0 bases, with 18 bases separating them. The CDR3 totals 17 residues. CDR3 loop: CATSRYGGPSLSYEQYF. CDR3 bases: TGTGCCACCAGCAGGTACGGGGGGCCCTCGCTCTCCTACGAGCAGTACTTC.

A word on this clone: One end of the junction is discordant with germline, which a read error may explain. The chain couples TRBV29-1 to TRBJ1-1, with no clear D. Germline V gene sequence: CDR1 SQVTM, CDR2 ANQGSEA. This CDR3 has 13 amino acids. DNA for the CDR3: TGCAGCGTGGAGCCCGAGATGAACACTGAGGCTTTCTTT. Translating it yields CSVEPEMNTEAFF. Supplemented by reference TRBV29-1 and TRBJ1-1, the full variable domain reads SAVISQKPSRDICQRGTSLTIQCQVDSQVTMMFWYRQQPGQSLTLIATANQGSEATYESGFVIDKFPISRPNLTFSTLTVSNMSPEDSSIYLCSVEPEMNTEAFFGQGTRLTVV.

The rearrangement uses TRBV19 and TRBJ2-5; the match to TRBD1 covers 9 bases. The CDR3 is 14 amino acids. V lost 6 bases to trimming and J lost 5 bases; unmatched junction nucleotides: 7. Germline lookup yields CDR1 LNHDA and CDR2 SQIVND (reference sequence). CDR3 loop: CASRKDRGQETQYF. CDR3 nucleotide sequence: TGTGCCAGTAGAAAGGACAGGGGACAGGAGACCCAGTACTTC.

The chain recombines TRBV4-1 with TRBJ2-7, with 16 bases matching TRBD2. Germline CDR1 MGHRA, CDR2 YSYEKL. The CDR3 sequence is 17 residues long. Losses at the gene ends were 4 bases for V and 7 bases for J; bases not matched to a gene: 10. The CDR3 is CASSPPGLAGGPGEQYF. The CDR3 DNA sequence: TGCGCCAGCAGCCCCCCGGGACTAGCGGGAGGGCCGGGGGAGCAGTACTTC.

The chain is built from TRBV28 and TRBJ2-1; 7 nucleotides match TRBD1. Germline lookup yields CDR1 MDHEN and CDR2 SYDVKM. Trimming at V came to 8 bases and at J to 1 base, leaving 8 bases not matched to a gene. The CDR3 sequence is 15 residues long. CDR3 sequence reads: CASSRLRGSYNEQFF. The CDR3 nucleotides are TGTGCCAGCTCCCGACTCAGGGGGTCCTACAATGAGCAGTTCTTC.

This chain links TRBV19 with TRBJ2-5, with D perhaps TRBD2 (5 bases). The length of the CDR3 is 14 residues. Germline CDR1 reads LNHDA; CDR2 reads SQIVND (reference sequence). Trimming cost V 3 bases and J 5 bases, with 13 bases left between them. CDR3 coding DNA: TGTGCCAGTAGTATTAGTGGGAGAGGGGAGACCCAGTACTTC. Translating it yields CASSISGRGETQYF.

This clone showed up just a few times. J is TRBJ2-7 and V is TRBV9; possible D gene TRBD1, 5 bases. The CDR3 sequence is 14 residues long. Trimming shortened V by 0 bases and J by 2 bases, and 9 bases separated the two germline ends. Per germline, CDR1 SGDLS and CDR2 YYNGEE. CDR3 sequence: CASSVAQGTYEQYF. CDR3 in DNA: TGTGCCAGCAGCGTAGCGCAGGGCACCTACGAGCAGTACTTC.

V usage is TRBV28 and J usage is TRBJ2-3; D is uncertain. Trimming stripped 3 bases from V and 1 base from J, with 5 bases between. The CDR3 extends over 13 amino acids. The V gene's germline CDR1 is MDHEN and CDR2 SYDVKM. CDR3 residues: CASSFPGTDTQYF. Here the CDR3 DNA reads TGTGCCAGCAGTTTCCCGGGCACAGATACGCAGTATTTT.

The chain has TRBV2 and TRBJ1-2, with D maybe TRBD1 (5 bases). The CDR3 runs 16 residues. V gave up 3 bases and J gave up 5 bases, with 19 bases separating them. Germline CDR1 and CDR2: SNHLY and FYNNEI. For the CDR3, the DNA is TGTGCCAGCAGTGACAATGGGGCCTACGGTCGATATGGCTACACCTTC. It yields the protein CASSDNGAYGRYGYTF.